A selection of T cell receptor beta chains follows, all from one sample in a study of T-cell memory formation after mild COVID-19. TCRdb reprocessed the 5' RACE reads via MiXCR and lists one record per CDR3 protein. The sample holds hundreds of thousands of distinct CDR3 sequences; more than 15% are singletons and the top ten take 20% to 25%. Sequenced: PBMCs or a T cell subset sorted from them (not recorded which). The source of these receptors is a man in his late teens or twenties who had mild COVID-19 (a few samples of this study predate the infection). Cell type and time point are not known. Both conserved end residues are part of each CDR3. D genes are given only for firm matches. Rows may omit the clone size; those that give it use once, few, many or a size class.

cdr3_nt cdr3_aa j_call v_call d_call clone_size
TGTGCCAGCACCGCGGACGGTACGAACACCGGGGAGCTGTTTTTT CASTADGTNTGELFF TRBJ2-2 TRBV6-5 . few
TGCGCCAGCAGTGAGTCAGGAGCGGGCTTCACAGATACGCAGTATTTT CASSESGAGFTDTQYF TRBJ2-3 TRBV10-2 . many
TGTGCCAGCAGTGAAGCCTCCGGGGGGGTATCTGAGCAGTACTTC CASSEASGGVSEQYF TRBJ2-7 TRBV6-1 TRBD2 .
TGCGCCAGCAGCCAAGATTCGGGCAACCGCTGGGAGACCCAGTACTTC CASSQDSGNRWETQYF TRBJ2-5 TRBV4-3 . few
TGTGCCAGCGGGCCCAGCTGGGAGACCCAGTACTTC CASGPSWETQYF TRBJ2-5 TRBV2 . .
TGTGCCAGCGCACCACGCAGTTACTCTGAAGCTTTCTTT CASAPRSYSEAFF TRBJ1-1 TRBV12-3/TRBV12-4 . .
TGTGCCAGCAGTCCTGGGGACGGGGCCTATAATTCACCCCTCCACTTT CASSPGDGAYNSPLHF TRBJ1-6 TRBV12-3/TRBV12-4 . few
TGCAGTGCTCGATCCGAACGGGACACCCAAGAGACCCAGTACTTC CSARSERDTQETQYF TRBJ2-5 TRBV20-1 . .
TGTGCCACCAGTGATTTTTACTATGGCTACACCTTC CATSDFYYGYTF TRBJ1-2 TRBV24-1 . .
TGCAGTGCTAGAGGGGTTAGCGGGATTGAGCAGTTCTTC CSARGVSGIEQFF TRBJ2-1 TRBV20-1 TRBD2 many
TGCGCCAGCAGCTTGGACGGAGGGAATTCACCCCTCCACTTT CASSLDGGNSPLHF TRBJ1-6 TRBV5-1 . many
TGTGCCAGCAGCCCCACCCGGACTAGCAGGAGCTCCTACGAGCAGTACTTC CASSPTRTSRSSYEQYF TRBJ2-7 TRBV7-8 TRBD2 .
TGCGCCAGCAGCCCACGCCGGGGGTCGAACACTGAAGCTTTCTTT CASSPRRGSNTEAFF TRBJ1-1 TRBV4-1 . .
TGTGCCAGCAGTGAATCGTTGGCTGGGGCGGACATTCAGTACTTC CASSESLAGADIQYF TRBJ2-4 TRBV2 . few
TGTGCCAGCAGTTCCGAGTCCTGGGACAGAAGCCTCCACTTT CASSSESWDRSLHF TRBJ1-6 TRBV6-2/TRBV6-3 TRBD1 many
TGCGCCAGCAGCTTGGGGGACAGGGGCCCCGCCTCCTACGAGCAGTACTTC CASSLGDRGPASYEQYF TRBJ2-7 TRBV5-1 TRBD1 many
TGTGCCAGCAGCGTCTCACATAACCTAGCGCCCAGCACAGATACGCAGTATTTT CASSVSHNLAPSTDTQYF TRBJ2-3 TRBV9 . .
TGTGCCACCAGTTTATCCGGGGATCAGCCCCAGCATTTT CATSLSGDQPQHF TRBJ1-5 TRBV24-1 . .
TGTGCCAGCAGTGACAGCGCCCTGGAGCCCCAGCATTTT CASSDSALEPQHF TRBJ1-5 TRBV7-9 . many
TGTGCCAGCAGCCTTCCGACAGGGGGAGAGACCCAGTACTTC CASSLPTGGETQYF TRBJ2-5 TRBV28 TRBD1 .
TGTGCCAGCATCCTCCGGGAGGGGTACTCCTACGAGCAGTACTTC CASILREGYSYEQYF TRBJ2-7 TRBV6-1 TRBD2 .
TGTGCCAGCAGCTGGGGGACAGGGGCGTACAATGAGCAGTTCTTC CASSWGTGAYNEQFF TRBJ2-1 TRBV5-4 TRBD1 .
TGTGCCAGCAGGCAAATGACAGGGCCACCCGGGCCCAATCAGCCCCAGCATTTT CASRQMTGPPGPNQPQHF TRBJ1-5 TRBV6-2/TRBV6-3 TRBD1 few
TGTGCCAGCAGCTTAACAGGGGGACAGCACTATGGCTACACCTTC CASSLTGGQHYGYTF TRBJ1-2 TRBV7-3 TRBD1 .
TGCAGCGTTGTGGCCCCGGGAGGGAACTATGGCTACACCTTC CSVVAPGGNYGYTF TRBJ1-2 TRBV29-1 . .
TGCAGCGTTGAAGAAGGGCGGGGGAATCAAGAGACCCAGTACTTC CSVEEGRGNQETQYF TRBJ2-5 TRBV29-1 TRBD2 many
TGTGCCAGCAGCCCCGGGGGGGGTACCCAGCCCCAGCATTTT CASSPGGGTQPQHF TRBJ1-5 TRBV6-5 . .
TGCAGCGGTACCCTGCAGGTGACTAATGAAAAACTGTTTTTT CSGTLQVTNEKLFF TRBJ1-4 TRBV29-1 . .
TGTGCCAGCAGTTATCGCGGCGGTGAGGATGGCTACACCTTC CASSYRGGEDGYTF TRBJ1-2 TRBV6-2/TRBV6-3 . few
TGTGCCAGCAGTTACTCGAGGGGACTGTTCTCTGGGGCCAACGTCCTGACTTTC CASSYSRGLFSGANVLTF TRBJ2-6 TRBV6-5 . .
TGTGCCAGCAGTGAGACAGGGTACTATGGCTACACCTTC CASSETGYYGYTF TRBJ1-2 TRBV7-2 TRBD1 many
TGCGCCAGCAGCTTATACGGGACAGGGTCAAACAATGAGCAGTTCTTC CASSLYGTGSNNEQFF TRBJ2-1 TRBV5-1 TRBD1 few
TGTGCCAGCAGCTTGGAGGGGCGGGACTCCTACGAGCAGTACTTC CASSLEGRDSYEQYF TRBJ2-7 TRBV11-2 . .
TGTGCCAGCAGCCAAGATAAGGGGGGGTCCTACAATGAGCAGTTCTTC CASSQDKGGSYNEQFF TRBJ2-1 TRBV4-2 . .
TGCAGTGCCGGACTAGCGGGGGGGCACGCAGATACGCAGTATTTT CSAGLAGGHADTQYF TRBJ2-3 TRBV20-1 TRBD2 few
TGTGCCAGCAGTCAGGAGGGTCCAGCGTCTAACTATGGCTACACCTTC CASSQEGPASNYGYTF TRBJ1-2 TRBV5-6 . .
TGCAGTGCTAGACATAGCGGGGGGGCGTGGACCGGGGAGCTGTTTTTT CSARHSGGAWTGELFF TRBJ2-2 TRBV20-1 TRBD2 .